This TCR beta chain stems from a study of blood T cells in healthy people across ages. The CDR3 consists of 15 residues. V was trimmed by 6 bases and J by 3 bases, leaving 15 bases between them. With a J-beta primer mix and a sample-barcoded 5' primer, a second PCR ran about 6 to 11 cycles. TCRdb recomputed calls from the 5' RACE reads with MiXCR, one row per CDR3 protein. Here the sample spans under 1,000,000 distinct CDR3 sequences, around half being singletons. The sequenced sample consisted of blood. The rearrangement joins TRBV12-3 or TRBV12-4 to TRBJ2-1; D perhaps matches TRBD2 (7 bases). This sequence originates from an elderly man in good health. Here the CDR3 DNA reads TGTGCCAGCAGGGTGGGGAGGGGGGACTACAATGAGCAGTTCTTC. Encoded protein: CASRVGRGDYNEQFF.